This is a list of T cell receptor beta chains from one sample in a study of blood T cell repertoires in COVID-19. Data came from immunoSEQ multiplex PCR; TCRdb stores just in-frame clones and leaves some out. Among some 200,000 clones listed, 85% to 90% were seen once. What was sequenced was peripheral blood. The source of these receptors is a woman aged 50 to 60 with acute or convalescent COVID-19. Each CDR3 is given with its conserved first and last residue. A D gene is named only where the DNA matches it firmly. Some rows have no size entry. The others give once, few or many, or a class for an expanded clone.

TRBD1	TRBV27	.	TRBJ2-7	TGTGCCAGCAGTACTTTAGGGACAGGGGGCTACGAGCAGTACTTC	CASSTLGTGGYEQYF
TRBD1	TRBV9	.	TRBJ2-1	TGTGCCAGCAGCCCAGGGGACAGGGGGTTCTACAATGAGCAGTTCTTC	CASSPGDRGFYNEQFF
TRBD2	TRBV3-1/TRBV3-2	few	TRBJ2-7	TGTGCCAGCAGCCATGGAGGCGGGAGGGCCAACTTCCGCTACTACTACGAGCAGTACTTC	CASSHGGGRANFRYYYEQYF
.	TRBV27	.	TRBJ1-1	TGTGCCAGCAGTTTAAAGGCAGGTTGGGAGACAACTGAAGCTTTCTTT	CASSLKAGWETTEAFF
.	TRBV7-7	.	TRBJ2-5	TGTGCCAGCAGCACCCATACAGGGATTGAGACCCAGTACTTC	CASSTHTGIETQYF
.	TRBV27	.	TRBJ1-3	TGTGCCAGCAGCAGAGGGCGGGGGCTTTCGGGCCGCTCTGGAAACACCATATATTTT	CASSRGRGLSGRSGNTIYF
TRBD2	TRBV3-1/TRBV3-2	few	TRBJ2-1	TGTGCCAGCAGGCCTGGACTAGCGGGGGCCTACAATGAGCAGTTCTTC	CASRPGLAGAYNEQFF
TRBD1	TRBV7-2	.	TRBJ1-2	TGTGCCAGCAGCTTGATCGACAGGGCGGGAGGGGGCTACACCTTC	CASSLIDRAGGGYTF
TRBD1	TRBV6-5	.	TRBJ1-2	TGTGCCAGCAGTTACGACGGACAGGGGACGTATGGCTACACCTTC	CASSYDGQGTYGYTF
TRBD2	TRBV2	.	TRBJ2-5	TGTGCCAGCAGGGGACTAGCGGGATGGTTTGGAGAGACCCAGTACTTC	CASRGLAGWFGETQYF
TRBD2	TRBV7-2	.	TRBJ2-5	TGTGCCAGCAGCTTTATAGCGGGTAGCCGGGGGACCCAGTACTTC	CASSFIAGSRGTQYF
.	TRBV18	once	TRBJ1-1	TGTGCCAGCTCACCCGTTCAGGGGACGAACACTGAAGCTTTCTTT	CASSPVQGTNTEAFF
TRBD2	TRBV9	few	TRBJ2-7	TGTGCCAGCAGCGTCAGCCCTAGCGGGGCCTACGAGCAGTACTTC	CASSVSPSGAYEQYF
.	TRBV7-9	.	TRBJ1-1	TGTGCCAGCAGCCCAAACGGGACACACGGGACTGAAGCTTTCTTT	CASSPNGTHGTEAFF
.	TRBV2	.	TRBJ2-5	TGTGCCAGCAAAGGCCGGGGCCAAGAGACCCAGTACTTC	CASKGRGQETQYF
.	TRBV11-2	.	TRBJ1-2	TGTGCCAGCAGCCCGAGGACGGGAAACTATGGCTACACCTTC	CASSPRTGNYGYTF
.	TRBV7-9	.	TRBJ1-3	TGTGCCAGCAGCTCCACGAGGAGGGACGGAGGCTCTGGAAACACCATATATTTT	CASSSTRRDGGSGNTIYF
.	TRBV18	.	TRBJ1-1	TGTGCCAGCTCAGCGACAGAATTAGACACTGAAGCTTTCTTT	CASSATELDTEAFF
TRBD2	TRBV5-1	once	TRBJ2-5	TGCGCCAGCAGCTTTTTGGGGGGGTCACAAGAGACCCAGTACTTC	CASSFLGGSQETQYF
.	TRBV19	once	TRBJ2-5	TGTGCCAGTAGTGATACAGGGCAGCAAGAGACCCAGTACTTC	CASSDTGQQETQYF
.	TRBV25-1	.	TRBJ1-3	TGTGCCAGCAGGGATCGATCAGGGGACGGAAACACCATATATTTT	CASRDRSGDGNTIYF
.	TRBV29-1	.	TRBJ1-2	TGCAGCGCCGGACAAGACTATGGCTACACCTTC	CSAGQDYGYTF
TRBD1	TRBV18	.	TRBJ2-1	TGTGCCAGCTCAGGCTGGACAGGCCTCTCCTACAATGAGCAGTTCTTC	CASSGWTGLSYNEQFF
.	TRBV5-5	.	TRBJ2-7	TGTGCCAGCAGCTTGTCGCAGATCTACGAGCAGTACTTC	CASSLSQIYEQYF
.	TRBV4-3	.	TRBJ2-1	TGCGCCAGCAGCCAAGAGGTCTATTGGACTTCGAACAATGAGCAGTTCTTC	CASSQEVYWTSNNEQFF
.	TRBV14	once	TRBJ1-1	TGTGCCAGCAGCCAACAGTGGAACACTGAAGCTTTCTTT	CASSQQWNTEAFF
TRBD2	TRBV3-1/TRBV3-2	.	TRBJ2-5	TGTGCCAGCAGCCACCCGATGGGACTAGCGGGGGGGCCACGAGAGACCCAGTACTTC	CASSHPMGLAGGPRETQYF
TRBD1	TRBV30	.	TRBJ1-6	TGTGCCTGGAGTGTACGGGACAGGGGGCGAGGGGCCTATAATTCACCCCTCCACTTT	CAWSVRDRGRGAYNSPLHF
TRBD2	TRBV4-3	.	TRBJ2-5	TGCGCCAGCAGCCAAGAGGGGGCGGGGGGAGAGACCCAGTACTTC	CASSQEGAGGETQYF
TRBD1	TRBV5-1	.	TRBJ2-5	TGCGCCAGCAGGATACAGGGGGCACGAGAGACCCAGTACTTC	CASRIQGARETQYF
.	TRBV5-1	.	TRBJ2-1	TGCGCCAGCAGCTTGGAAACTACAGGGAGTGAGCAGTTCTTC	CASSLETTGSEQFF
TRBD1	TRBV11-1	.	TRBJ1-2	TGTGCCAGCAGCTTCAAAGGACAGGGGCATGGCTACACCTTC	CASSFKGQGHGYTF
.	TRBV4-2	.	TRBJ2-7	TGTGCCAGCAGCCAAGATTCAGGGCCCTACGAGCAGTACTTC	CASSQDSGPYEQYF
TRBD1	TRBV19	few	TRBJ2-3	TGTGCCAGTAGCGGGACAGCCCGCACAGATACGCAGTATTTT	CASSGTARTDTQYF
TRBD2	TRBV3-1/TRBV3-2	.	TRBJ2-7	TGTGCCAGCGGGGGAGCGGGAGAGTACGAGCAGTACTTC	CASGGAGEYEQYF
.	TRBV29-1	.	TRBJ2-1	TGCAGCGTTGTGAGGGGACTTATGTACAATGAGCAGTTCTTC	CSVVRGLMYNEQFF
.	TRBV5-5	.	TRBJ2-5	TGTGCCAGCAGCTTGGGTCGGGAGACCCAGTACTTC	CASSLGRETQYF
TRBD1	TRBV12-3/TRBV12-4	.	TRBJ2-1	TGTGCCAGCAGGGGGACAGGGACCTACCAGCAGTTCTTC	CASRGTGTYQQFF
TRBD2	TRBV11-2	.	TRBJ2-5	TGTGCCAGCAGACAGACTAGCACCGAGACCCAGTACTTC	CASRQTSTETQYF
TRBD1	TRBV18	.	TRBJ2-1	TGTGCCAGCTCACCAAGGGGACAGGGGGCCGACAATGAGCAGTTCTTC	CASSPRGQGADNEQFF
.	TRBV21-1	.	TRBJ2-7	TGTGCCAGCAGCTACAAAGAGCAGTACTTC	CASSYKEQYF
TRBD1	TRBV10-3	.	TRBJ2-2	TGTGCCATCAGTGATAACAGGGGAATGGACACCGGGGAGCTGTTTTTT	CAISDNRGMDTGELFF